This paragraph reports one TCR beta chain. Its specificity is not known. This entry is derived from a study of response to subunit inactivated influenza vaccine. General study findings and limits: The authors suggested that few new T cells are recruited per seasonal influenza vaccination.

One entry per CDR3 protein results from TCRdb running MiXCR on the RT-PCR reads. The table has 250,000 to 350,000 distinct CDR3 sequences, 20% to 25% seen once. From germline, CDR1 is SGHRS and CDR2 YFSETQ. Trimming took 5 bases from V and 3 from J; bases not matched to a gene: 6. CDR3 length equals 15 residues. This specimen was PBMCs from blood, taken about 20 months after vaccination. The source of this sequence is a man between 45 and 75 years old who received an inactivated influenza vaccine. The genes are TRBV5-1 and TRBJ2-2, with 8 bases lining up with TRBD2. CDR3 coding DNA: TGCGCCAGCAGAACCGGGACTAGGGACACCGGGGAGCTGTTTTTT. Its translation: CASRTGTRDTGELFF.